One and the same sample provided the 6 T cell receptor beta chains below, sequenced in a study of beta chain features in type 1 diabetes. The study, taken as a whole, reports: Within each of all four CD4+ subsets, Type 1 diabetes patients had TCRB CDR3s that were moderately but significantly shorter.

These receptors' antigens are unknown. Expressed TCRB transcripts were sequenced, since all the RNA that had been isolated was reverse transcribed. Measured with immunoSEQ multiplex PCR; TCRdb has only the in-frame clones, and not every one. The sample yields about 650,000 clones, 12% seen once. Sequencing was carried out using naive CD4+ T cells from blood. The receptors shown here come from a man in his thirties or forties with type 1 diabetes.

This clone was counted a few times. The V call is TRBV10-1, the J call TRBJ2-7; D is tentatively TRBD1 or TRBD2 (5 bases each). The CDR3 consists of 13 residues. V shed 4 bases and J shed 2 bases, with 9 bases lying between them. Per germline, CDR1 WNHNN and CDR2 SYGVQD (reference sequence). In DNA, the CDR3 is TGCGCCAGCAGTGTGGGGGACCCCTACGAGCAGTACTTC. Protein: CASSVGDPYEQYF.

The CDR3 DNA reads TGTGCCAGCAGCCTCAGTGCTCCTCTGAACACCGGGGAGCTGTTTTTT. It encodes CASSLSAPLNTGELFF. V is TRBV9 and J is TRBJ2-2; unclear D gene. Germline-derived CDR1 and CDR2 are SGDLS and YYNGEE. The length of the CDR3 is 16 residues. V gave up 4 bases and J gave up 1 base, with 14 bases separating them. The variable domain in full, with the rest retrieved from reference TRBV9 and TRBJ2-2, is DSGVTQTPKHLITATGQRVTLRCSPRSGDLSVYWYQQSLDQGLQFLIQYYNGEERAKGNILERFSAQQFPDLHSELNLSSLELGDSALYFCASSLSAPLNTGELFFGEGSRLTVL.

The V gene is TRBV6-6, the J gene TRBJ1-2; D gene uncertain. Germline assignment: CDR1 MNHNY and CDR2 SVGAGI (reference sequence). This CDR3 spans 11 amino acids. Trimming cost V 11 bases and J 6 bases, with 13 bases left between them. The CDR3 bases are TGTGCCTGCCGCCAGGTTCATGGCTACACCTTC. It translates to CACRQVHGYTF.

In the case of this clone: A junction boundary mismatches the germline segment, possibly from a read error. This chain uses TRBV30 with TRBJ1-2; TRBD1 is a possible D gene (6 bases). Germline values: CDR1 GTSNPN, CDR2 SVGIG (reference sequence). The CDR3 runs 14 residues. The CDR3 region has the DNA TGTGCCAGGAGGTCGGCAGGGGCTCCCTATGGCTACACCTTC. This codes for CARRSAGAPYGYTF.

This clone turned up a few times. The chain employs TRBV19 and TRBJ1-5; D gene unclear. Deletions cut 6 bases from V and 4 bases from J, with 16 bases between. CDR1 is LNHDA and CDR2 is SQIVND in the germline V gene (reference sequence). The CDR3 has 15 amino acids. The CDR3 sequence: CASSTEAFLNQPQHF. The CDR3 DNA follows: TGTGCCAGTAGCACCGAAGCCTTTCTAAATCAGCCCCAGCATTTT.

This clone was seen more than once but under ten times. The genes are TRBV14 and TRBJ1-1; a weak D match, TRBD1 (5 bases). Germline CDR1 and CDR2: SGHDN and FVKESK. Trimming left V 5 bases short and J 6 bases short, with 10 bases between. The CDR3 has 12 amino acids. CDR3 region: CASSVTGSEAFF. Here the CDR3 DNA reads TGTGCCAGCAGCGTAACAGGCTCTGAAGCTTTCTTT.